These 12 T cell receptor beta chains originate from one sample sequenced in a study of T cell repertoires in cytomegalovirus infection. TCRdb fed the reads into MiXCR, producing one record per CDR3 protein. Here the sample spans under 600,000 distinct CDR3 sequences, about 15% being singletons. The sample was CD8+ T cells from PBMCs. The receptors derive from a human donor in good health (CMV status not recorded). Some clones in this sample may be carry-over from other donors' samples.

This clonotype was counted at least ten times. The V gene is TRBV5-8, the J gene TRBJ2-1; D assignment may be TRBD1 or TRBD2 (5 bases each). Trimming removed 4 bases from V and 2 bases from J, with 13 bases in between. Per germline, CDR1 SGHTS and CDR2 YDEGEE. This CDR3 region has 15 residues. The CDR3 coding sequence is TGTGCCAGCAGCCCTTCCTGGGGGACCTACAATGAGCAGTTCTTC. Translating it yields CASSPSWGTYNEQFF. The whole variable domain, remainder taken from reference TRBV5-8 and TRBJ2-1, is EAGVTQSPTHLIKTRGQQATLRCSPISGHTSVYWYQQALGLGLQFLLWYDEGEERNRGNFPPRFSGRQFPNYSSELNVNALELEDSALYLCASSPSWGTYNEQFFGPGTRLTVL.

CDR3: CASRLNRAGSPLHF. CDR3 bases: TGCGCCAGCAGACTAAACAGGGCGGGATCACCCCTCCACTTT. The chain uses TRBV4-1 and TRBJ1-6, with D possibly TRBD1 on 6 matching bases. V lost 6 bases and J 10 bases, leaving 16 bases between the germline ends. Germline loops: CDR1 MGHRA, CDR2 YSYEKL. The CDR3 runs 14 residues.

The rearrangement joins TRBV11-1 to TRBJ2-1, with TRBD2 as a possible D gene (6 bases). Trimming took 1 base from V and 5 from J, leaving 18 bases between them. The CDR3 loop spans 17 amino acids. Germline values: CDR1 SGHAT, CDR2 FQDESV (reference sequence). The CDR3 region is CASSLGGAGYFHNEQFF. CDR3 sequence (DNA): TGTGCCAGCAGCTTAGGTGGGGCGGGGTACTTTCACAATGAGCAGTTCTTC.

The rearrangement links TRBV6-9 to TRBJ2-5; 7 bases are a match to TRBD1. The CDR3 runs to 16 residues. V shed 7 bases and J 2 bases; nucleotides not matched to a gene: 13. Germline V gene sequence: CDR1 MNHGY, CDR2 SVAAGI. The CDR3 region has the DNA TGTGCCAGCATTATCCGGGACAGCTTAAAACAAGAGACCCAGTACTTC. Translated, it gives CASIIRDSLKQETQYF.

The table lists this clonotype with a few counts. This rearrangement joins TRBV2 to TRBJ2-7; the D gene could be TRBD1 or TRBD2 (5 bases each). The CDR3 loop spans 12 amino acids. V dropped 7 bases and J dropped 6 bases, with 13 bases sitting between them. In germline, CDR1 is SNHLY, CDR2 FYNNEI. The CDR3 loop reads CASMVEGLEQYF. CDR3 DNA sequence: TGTGCCAGCATGGTCGAGGGGCTCGAGCAGTACTTC.

The V call is TRBV5-1, the J call TRBJ1-1; TRBD1 matches 7 bases. CDR3 length equals 14 residues. Looked up from germline, CDR1 is SGHRS and CDR2 is YFSETQ. V shed 4 bases, J shed 5 bases, and the junction held 8 bases outside the gene matches. In DNA, the CDR3 is TGCGCCAGCAGCAGGTACGGGACAGTTACTGAAGCTTTCTTT. Protein sequence: CASSRYGTVTEAFF.

This clonotype was seen a few times. This rearrangement joins TRBV20-1 to TRBJ2-7; 7 nucleotides align to TRBD1. With V trimmed by 0 bases and J by 1 base, 3 bases remained unmatched. The CDR3 consists of 14 residues. The V gene's germline CDR1 is DFQATT and CDR2 SNEGSKA (reference sequence). CDR3 protein: CSARDRDRSYEQYF. As DNA, the CDR3 is TGCAGTGCTAGAGACCGGGACAGATCCTACGAGCAGTACTTC.

This clonotype was observed at least ten times. The chain recombines TRBV4-1 with TRBJ2-7; D is unclear. The germline V gene encodes CDR1 MGHRA and CDR2 YSYEKL. Trimming shortened V by 0 bases and J by 3 bases, and 12 bases separated the two germline ends. The CDR3 is 15 residues long. For the CDR3, the DNA is TGCGCCAGCAGCCAAGATACCCGGCCAAGCTACGAGCAGTACTTC. Translation gives CASSQDTRPSYEQYF.

Ten or more counts support this clonotype. V and J are TRBV28 and TRBJ1-2; 7 bases agree with TRBD1. This CDR3 has 14 amino acids. Germline CDR1 is MDHEN and CDR2 is SYDVKM. With V trimmed by 3 bases and J by 6 bases, 7 bases remained unmatched. DNA of the CDR3: TGTGCCAGCAGTTTTTCCGAGGGGGCGGATGGCTACACCTTC. This translates into CASSFSEGADGYTF.

The J gene is TRBJ2-3, the V gene TRBV7-3, with D perhaps assigned TRBD1 or TRBD2 (5 bases each). CDR1 is SGHTA and CDR2 is FQGTGA in the germline V gene. This CDR3 contains 15 residues. Trimming took off 5 bases at V and 0 bases at J, with 12 bases between the two ends. CDR3 region: CASSQGATSTDTQYF. In DNA, the CDR3 is TGTGCCAGCAGCCAGGGAGCTACTAGCACAGATACGCAGTATTTT.

The rearrangement links TRBV25-1 to TRBJ2-7; 8 bases map to TRBD1. Germline CDR1 reads MGHDK; CDR2 reads SYGVNS. The ends lost 5 bases at V and 2 bases at J; junction bases unmatched: 17. The CDR3 is 18 residues long. The CDR3 loop is CASSPGVSGTGNPYEQYF. CDR3 in DNA: TGTGCCAGCAGTCCGGGAGTTTCCGGGACAGGAAACCCCTACGAGCAGTACTTC.

The rearrangement links TRBV7-3 to TRBJ2-3, with D perhaps given as TRBD1 or TRBD2 (7 bases each). CDR1 is SGHTA, CDR2 FQGTGA, per germline. V shed 0 bases and J shed 5 bases, with 12 bases lying between them. This CDR3 is 15 amino acids long. As DNA, the CDR3 is TGTGCCAGCAGCTTAACGGTCAGGGGGGGAGATACGCAGTATTTT. It codes for CASSLTVRGGDTQYF.